These T cell receptor beta chains were read from a single sample in a study of glioma-infiltrating T cells after dendritic cell vaccination. Some clones are missing from TCRdb's copy, which holds only in-frame ones; the method was immunoSEQ multiplex PCR. The sample includes 65,000 to 90,000 clones, roughly 80% of them seen just once. Sequencing used blood, obtained before dendritic cell vaccination. The origin of the receptors is a human donor with glioblastoma. Both conserved end residues are part of each CDR3. D genes are given only for firm matches. Size values are once, few and many counts, or a class for expanded clones, and some rows have none.

D gene: NA; J gene: TRBJ2-5; V gene: TRBV27; CDR3 length: 14; clone size: NA; CDR3 DNA: TGTGCCAGCAGTTCCTGGGGGCGCGGGGAGACCCAGTACTTC; CDR3 protein: CASSSWGRGETQYF
D gene: NA; J gene: TRBJ2-7; V gene: TRBV19; CDR3 length: 14; clone size: NA; CDR3 DNA: TGTGCCAGTAGTATAGAGCGGGGATCCTACGAGCAGTACTTC; CDR3 protein: CASSIERGSYEQYF
D gene: TRBD1; J gene: TRBJ2-1; V gene: TRBV18; CDR3 length: 15; clone size: NA; CDR3 DNA: TGTGCCAGCTCACCCGACAGGGGCTCCTACAATGAGCAGTTCTTC; CDR3 protein: CASSPDRGSYNEQFF
D gene: TRBD2; J gene: TRBJ2-2; V gene: TRBV5-1; CDR3 length: 15; clone size: NA; CDR3 DNA: TGCGCCAGCAGCCCCGGACTAGCGGACACCGGGGAGCTGTTTTTT; CDR3 protein: CASSPGLADTGELFF
D gene: NA; J gene: TRBJ2-7; V gene: TRBV6-1; CDR3 length: 15; clone size: NA; CDR3 DNA: TGTGCCAGCAGTTCCGTATGGGCGGGGTCCTACGAGCAGTACTTC; CDR3 protein: CASSSVWAGSYEQYF
D gene: NA; J gene: TRBJ2-1; V gene: TRBV28; CDR3 length: 19; clone size: NA; CDR3 DNA: TGTGCCAGCAGTCCTTTGGACAGGGTTGGGGGGGGGTCCTACAATGAGCAGTTCTTC; CDR3 protein: CASSPLDRVGGGSYNEQFF
D gene: NA; J gene: TRBJ2-4; V gene: TRBV2; CDR3 length: 14; clone size: NA; CDR3 DNA: TGTGCCAGCAGTGCGACAGATACCAAAAACATTCAGTACTTC; CDR3 protein: CASSATDTKNIQYF
D gene: NA; J gene: TRBJ1-2; V gene: TRBV2; CDR3 length: 14; clone size: NA; CDR3 DNA: TGTGCCAGCACCCCAGGCGAAACTAACTATGGCTACACCTTC; CDR3 protein: CASTPGETNYGYTF
D gene: NA; J gene: TRBJ1-5; V gene: TRBV10-3; CDR3 length: 14; clone size: NA; CDR3 DNA: TGTGCCATCAGTGAGCGGGTGGGAGATCAGCCCCAGCATTTT; CDR3 protein: CAISERVGDQPQHF
D gene: NA; J gene: TRBJ1-1; V gene: TRBV6-1; CDR3 length: 13; clone size: once; CDR3 DNA: TGTGCCAGCAGGGCTTGGGGGGGTCCTGAAGCTTTCTTT; CDR3 protein: CASRAWGGPEAFF
D gene: NA; J gene: TRBJ2-2; V gene: TRBV19; CDR3 length: 16; clone size: NA; CDR3 DNA: TGTGCCAGTAGTATAGAGGGGCGCATCTTCACCGGGGAGCTGTTTTTT; CDR3 protein: CASSIEGRIFTGELFF
D gene: NA; J gene: TRBJ1-2; V gene: TRBV5-1; CDR3 length: 15; clone size: NA; CDR3 DNA: TGCGCCAGCAGCGGGAGGGGTCCCCTTCCCTATGGCTACACCTTC; CDR3 protein: CASSGRGPLPYGYTF
D gene: TRBD1; J gene: TRBJ2-5; V gene: TRBV6-1; CDR3 length: 13; clone size: NA; CDR3 DNA: TGTGCCAGCAGTATCGACAGGGTAGAGACCCAGTACTTC; CDR3 protein: CASSIDRVETQYF
D gene: TRBD1; J gene: TRBJ1-2; V gene: TRBV29-1; CDR3 length: 13; clone size: few; CDR3 DNA: TGCAGCGTTCAGACAGGGGGTAACTATGGCTACACCTTC; CDR3 protein: CSVQTGGNYGYTF
D gene: NA; J gene: TRBJ2-2; V gene: TRBV28; CDR3 length: 14; clone size: NA; CDR3 DNA: TGTGCCAGCACCCCAGGAGGGTTGACCGGGGAGCTGTTTTTT; CDR3 protein: CASTPGGLTGELFF
D gene: NA; J gene: TRBJ2-3; V gene: TRBV6-1; CDR3 length: 20; clone size: NA; CDR3 DNA: TGTGCCAGCAGTGAACGAACAACGGGGTTGAGTAGCGCACCCACAGATACGCAGTATTTT; CDR3 protein: CASSERTTGLSSAPTDTQYF
D gene: NA; J gene: TRBJ1-1; V gene: TRBV11-2; CDR3 length: 11; clone size: NA; CDR3 DNA: TGTGCCAGCAGCGCGCTACGGACAACTTTCTTT; CDR3 protein: CASSALRTTFF
D gene: TRBD2; J gene: TRBJ2-2; V gene: TRBV7-6; CDR3 length: 15; clone size: NA; CDR3 DNA: TGTGCCAGCAGCCTGGAAACTAGCGAGGCCGGGGAGCTGTTTTTT; CDR3 protein: CASSLETSEAGELFF
D gene: TRBD1; J gene: TRBJ1-4; V gene: TRBV28; CDR3 length: 17; clone size: NA; CDR3 DNA: TGTGCCAGCAGCACTACAGGGGGCGCCCCCTCTAATGAAAAACTGTTTTTT; CDR3 protein: CASSTTGGAPSNEKLFF
D gene: NA; J gene: TRBJ1-5; V gene: TRBV7-9; CDR3 length: 16; clone size: NA; CDR3 DNA: TGTGCCAGCAGCTTAGCGAGGGAAAGTAGCAATCAGCCCCAGCATTTT; CDR3 protein: CASSLARESSNQPQHF
D gene: NA; J gene: TRBJ1-4; V gene: TRBV27; CDR3 length: 17; clone size: NA; CDR3 DNA: TGTGCCAGCAGTTTATATGGGCAGACAAGTTCCCCCTCTGGACTGTTTTTT; CDR3 protein: CASSLYGQTSSPSGLFF
D gene: NA; J gene: TRBJ1-5; V gene: TRBV11-2; CDR3 length: 14; clone size: NA; CDR3 DNA: TGTGCCAGCAGCTTACTTGGGGCCAATCAGCCCCAGCATTTT; CDR3 protein: CASSLLGANQPQHF
D gene: NA; J gene: TRBJ2-1; V gene: TRBV7-2; CDR3 length: 13; clone size: NA; CDR3 DNA: TGTGCCAGCAGCTTTTCCAGGAACAATGAGCAGTTCTTC; CDR3 protein: CASSFSRNNEQFF
D gene: NA; J gene: TRBJ1-1; V gene: TRBV28; CDR3 length: 15; clone size: NA; CDR3 DNA: TGTGCCAGCAGATCCTCCGAGGACACCTCAGTTGAAGCTTTCTTT; CDR3 protein: CASRSSEDTSVEAFF
D gene: NA; J gene: TRBJ2-6; V gene: TRBV5-4; CDR3 length: 16; clone size: NA; CDR3 DNA: TGTGCCAGCAGCTTGGGGTCCTTTGGACAGAATAACGTCCTGACTTTC; CDR3 protein: CASSLGSFGQNNVLTF
D gene: TRBD1; J gene: TRBJ2-1; V gene: TRBV27; CDR3 length: 15; clone size: NA; CDR3 DNA: TGTGCCAGCAGTTTAGGACAGGGGGCCTACAATGAGCAGTTCTTC; CDR3 protein: CASSLGQGAYNEQFF
D gene: NA; J gene: TRBJ1-1; V gene: TRBV5-4; CDR3 length: 17; clone size: NA; CDR3 DNA: TGTGCCAGCAGCTTGCCCAACAGCCTTTCTATGAACACTGAAGCTTTCTTT; CDR3 protein: CASSLPNSLSMNTEAFF
D gene: TRBD1; J gene: TRBJ2-5; V gene: TRBV6-1; CDR3 length: 14; clone size: NA; CDR3 DNA: TGTGCCAGCAGACCGGGACAGGGAAAAGAGACCCAGTACTTC; CDR3 protein: CASRPGQGKETQYF
D gene: TRBD2; J gene: TRBJ2-1; V gene: TRBV4-2; CDR3 length: 17; clone size: NA; CDR3 DNA: TGTGCCAGCAGCCAGACACTGACTAGCGGGGCCTACAATGAGCAGTTCTTC; CDR3 protein: CASSQTLTSGAYNEQFF
D gene: NA; J gene: TRBJ1-2; V gene: TRBV29-1; CDR3 length: 15; clone size: NA; CDR3 DNA: TGCAGCGTCAAAGCTCAGGGTAGTTTTTGGAAGGGCTACACCTTC; CDR3 protein: CSVKAQGSFWKGYTF
D gene: NA; J gene: TRBJ2-7; V gene: TRBV19; CDR3 length: 13; clone size: NA; CDR3 DNA: TGTGCCAGTAGCTACGGACAAACCTACGAGCAGTACTTC; CDR3 protein: CASSYGQTYEQYF
D gene: TRBD2; J gene: TRBJ2-1; V gene: TRBV7-9; CDR3 length: 18; clone size: NA; CDR3 DNA: TGTGCCAGCAGCCACGAACTAGCGGGGTTTAGCTCCTACAATGAGCAGTTCTTC; CDR3 protein: CASSHELAGFSSYNEQFF
D gene: TRBD1; J gene: TRBJ1-1; V gene: TRBV9; CDR3 length: 14; clone size: NA; CDR3 DNA: TGTGCCAGCAGCGTAGGAGGGGGCAAAACTGAAGCTTTCTTT; CDR3 protein: CASSVGGGKTEAFF
D gene: TRBD1; J gene: TRBJ1-2; V gene: TRBV6-5; CDR3 length: 14; clone size: NA; CDR3 DNA: TGTGCCAGCAGTTACGGACAGGGAGGCTATGGCTACACCTTC; CDR3 protein: CASSYGQGGYGYTF
D gene: NA; J gene: TRBJ1-1; V gene: TRBV27; CDR3 length: 15; clone size: NA; CDR3 DNA: TGTGCCAGCAGACCTAGACAGTTTCCGAACACTGAAGCTTTCTTT; CDR3 protein: CASRPRQFPNTEAFF
D gene: NA; J gene: TRBJ2-5; V gene: TRBV5-1; CDR3 length: 17; clone size: few; CDR3 DNA: TGCGCCAGCTCCATGACAGGGACTAGGGTTCTGCCAGAGACCCAGTACTTC; CDR3 protein: CASSMTGTRVLPETQYF
D gene: TRBD1; J gene: TRBJ1-3; V gene: TRBV23-1; CDR3 length: 21; clone size: NA; CDR3 DNA: TGCGCCAGCAGTCAACCCATGCCGACAGGGGCGAACTGCTCTATCGGAAACACCATATATTTT; CDR3 protein: CASSQPMPTGANCSIGNTIYF
D gene: TRBD1; J gene: TRBJ1-4; V gene: TRBV7-2; CDR3 length: 15; clone size: NA; CDR3 DNA: TGTGCCAGCAGCTTAGTAGCGGGACAGGGTGAAAAACTGTTTTTT; CDR3 protein: CASSLVAGQGEKLFF
D gene: NA; J gene: TRBJ1-2; V gene: TRBV7-9; CDR3 length: 14; clone size: NA; CDR3 DNA: TGTGCCAGCAGCTTAAGGGAAGGGGTCTATGGCTACACCTTC; CDR3 protein: CASSLREGVYGYTF
D gene: TRBD1; J gene: TRBJ1-1; V gene: TRBV6-5; CDR3 length: 15; clone size: once; CDR3 DNA: TGTGCCAGCAGTTATGCCGGACAGGGGGCGCGGGGAGCTTTCTTT; CDR3 protein: CASSYAGQGARGAFF
D gene: NA; J gene: TRBJ2-5; V gene: TRBV13; CDR3 length: 14; clone size: NA; CDR3 DNA: TGTGCCAGCAGCTTAGAAGCACTCCAAGAGACCCAGTACTTC; CDR3 protein: CASSLEALQETQYF
D gene: NA; J gene: TRBJ1-1; V gene: TRBV6-1; CDR3 length: 15; clone size: NA; CDR3 DNA: TGTGCCAGCAGTGAAAGGGAGAGAGTTCGGTCTGAAGCTTTCTTT; CDR3 protein: CASSERERVRSEAFF
D gene: NA; J gene: TRBJ2-5; V gene: TRBV18; CDR3 length: 15; clone size: NA; CDR3 DNA: TGTGCCAGCTCACCAACGGCCGGGTTTGAAGAGACCCAGTACTTC; CDR3 protein: CASSPTAGFEETQYF